This TCR beta chain emerged from a study of blood T cell repertoires in COVID-19. Study at large: Both acute and convalescent COVID-19 samples were obtained from the United States, Italy and Spain. In each case, the material was cDNA or gDNA derived from T cells, B-cell-depleted T cells, or PBMCs.

The CDR3 loop spans 15 amino acids. Germline assignment: CDR1 SGHVS and CDR2 FQNEAQ. Losses at the gene ends were 5 bases for V and 1 base for J; bases not matched to a gene: 7. Exposed participants came across a COVID-19 case within 2 weeks before study entry. Authors' analysis steps: Reference gene primer amplification gave estimated nucleated cell counts. This table comes from immunoSEQ multiplex PCR, and its TCRdb copy is limited to in-frame clones, with some not included. V and J calls and clone size follow that table, whereas D and trimming were derived from the DNA. The sample has about 210,000 clones, about 86% seen once; the top ten hold approximately 4.8%.

This chain links TRBV7-8 with TRBJ1-1, with 7 bases lining up with TRBD1. Input material: PBMCs or T cells enriched from blood (not recorded which). The receptor comes from a woman aged 30 to 39 who had been exposed to COVID-19. CDR3 in DNA: TGTGCCAGCAGCCCACGGACAGGCCCGAACACTGAAGCTTTCTTT. Amino acid sequence: CASSPRTGPNTEAFF.